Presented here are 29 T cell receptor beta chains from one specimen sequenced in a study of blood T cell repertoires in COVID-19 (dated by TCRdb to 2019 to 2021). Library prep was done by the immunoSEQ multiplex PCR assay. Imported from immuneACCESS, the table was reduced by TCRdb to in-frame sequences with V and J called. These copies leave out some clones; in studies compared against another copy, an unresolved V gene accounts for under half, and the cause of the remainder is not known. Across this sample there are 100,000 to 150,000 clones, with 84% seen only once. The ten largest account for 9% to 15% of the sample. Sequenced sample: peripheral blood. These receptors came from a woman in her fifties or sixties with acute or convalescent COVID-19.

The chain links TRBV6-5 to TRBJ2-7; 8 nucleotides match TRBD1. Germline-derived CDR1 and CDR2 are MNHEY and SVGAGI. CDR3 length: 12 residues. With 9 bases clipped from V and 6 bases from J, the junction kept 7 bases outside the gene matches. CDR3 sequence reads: CASGQGLGEQYV. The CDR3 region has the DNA TGTGCCAGTGGACAGGGCCTGGGCGAGCAGTACGTC.

DNA of the CDR3: TGTGCCAGCAGCTACCGGGACTTCTCTGGGGCCAACGTCCTGACTTTC. This translates into CASSYRDFSGANVLTF. V gene TRBV9 combines with J gene TRBJ2-6, with D possibly being TRBD2 (6 bases). Germline V gene sequence: CDR1 SGDLS, CDR2 YYNGEE. The V end was cut by 4 bases, the J end by 0 bases, with 11 bases between. The CDR3 runs 16 residues.

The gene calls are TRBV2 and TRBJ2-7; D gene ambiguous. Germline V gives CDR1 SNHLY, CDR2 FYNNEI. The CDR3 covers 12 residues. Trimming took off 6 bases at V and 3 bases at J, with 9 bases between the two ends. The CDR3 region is CASSENYYEQYV. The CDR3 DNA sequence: TGTGCCAGCAGCGAAAATTACTACGAGCAGTACGTC.

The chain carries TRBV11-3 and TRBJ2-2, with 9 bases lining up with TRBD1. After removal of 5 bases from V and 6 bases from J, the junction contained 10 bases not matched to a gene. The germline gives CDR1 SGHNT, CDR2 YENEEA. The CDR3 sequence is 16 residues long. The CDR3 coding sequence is TGTGCCAGCAGCCGACCGGGACAGGGCGTTCCCGGGGAGCTGTTTTTT. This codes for CASSRPGQGVPGELFF. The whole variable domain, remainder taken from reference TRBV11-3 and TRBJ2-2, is EAGVVQSPRYKIIEKKQPVAFWCNPISGHNTLYWYLQNLGQGPELLIRYENEEAVDDSQLPKDRFSAERLKGVDSTLKIQPAELGDSAVYLCASSRPGQGVPGELFFGEGSRLTVL.

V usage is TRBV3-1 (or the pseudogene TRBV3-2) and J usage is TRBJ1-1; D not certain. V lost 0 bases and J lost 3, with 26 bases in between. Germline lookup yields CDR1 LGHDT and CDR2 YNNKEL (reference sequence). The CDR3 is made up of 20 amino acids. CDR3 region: CASSQEIMLVGVEDDTEAFF. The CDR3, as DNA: TGTGCCAGCAGCCAAGAAATTATGTTGGTCGGGGTGGAGGATGACACTGAAGCTTTCTTT.

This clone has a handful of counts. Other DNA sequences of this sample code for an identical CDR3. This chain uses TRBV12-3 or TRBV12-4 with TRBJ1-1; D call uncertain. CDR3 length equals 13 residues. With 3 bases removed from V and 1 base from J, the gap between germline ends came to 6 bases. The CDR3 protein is CASSLGRNTEAFF. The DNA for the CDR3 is TGTGCCAGCAGTTTGGGGAGGAACACTGAAGCTTTCTTT.

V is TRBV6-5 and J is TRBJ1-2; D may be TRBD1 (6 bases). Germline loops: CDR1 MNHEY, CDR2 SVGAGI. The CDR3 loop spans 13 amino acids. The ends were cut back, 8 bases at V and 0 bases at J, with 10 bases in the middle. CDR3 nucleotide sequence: TGTGCCAGCGGACAGTCAGCTAACTATGGCTACACCTTC. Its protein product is CASGQSANYGYTF.

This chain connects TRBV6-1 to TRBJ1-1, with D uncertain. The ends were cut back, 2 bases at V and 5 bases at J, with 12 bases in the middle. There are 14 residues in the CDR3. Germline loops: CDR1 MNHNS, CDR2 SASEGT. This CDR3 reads CASSEYISGTEAFF. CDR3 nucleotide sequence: TGTGCCAGCAGTGAATACATATCGGGGACTGAAGCTTTCTTT.

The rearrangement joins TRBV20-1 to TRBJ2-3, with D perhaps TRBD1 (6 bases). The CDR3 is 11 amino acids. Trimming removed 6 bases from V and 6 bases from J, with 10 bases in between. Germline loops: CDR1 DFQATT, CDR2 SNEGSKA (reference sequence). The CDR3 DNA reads TGCAGTGCCCATAGGGGGGATACGCAGTATTTT. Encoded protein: CSAHRGDTQYF.

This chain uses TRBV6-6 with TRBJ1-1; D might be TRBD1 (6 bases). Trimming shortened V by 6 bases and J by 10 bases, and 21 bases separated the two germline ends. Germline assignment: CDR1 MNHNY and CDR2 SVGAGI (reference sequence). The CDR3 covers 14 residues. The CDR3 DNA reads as TGTGCCAGCAGCGGTACAGGGAAGTCAGTAGGAGCTTTCTTT. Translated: CASSGTGKSVGAFF.

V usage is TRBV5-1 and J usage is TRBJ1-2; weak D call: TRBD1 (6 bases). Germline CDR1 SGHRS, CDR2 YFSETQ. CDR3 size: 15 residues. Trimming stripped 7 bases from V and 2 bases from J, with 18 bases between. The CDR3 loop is CASSRAGGLNYGYTF. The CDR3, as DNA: TGCGCCAGCTCTAGGGCGGGGGGCCTGAACTATGGCTACACCTTC.

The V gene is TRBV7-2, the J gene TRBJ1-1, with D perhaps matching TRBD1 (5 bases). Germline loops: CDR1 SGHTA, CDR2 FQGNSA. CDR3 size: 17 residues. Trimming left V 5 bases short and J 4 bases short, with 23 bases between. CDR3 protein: CASSPGRTFPGSTEAFF. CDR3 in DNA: TGTGCCAGCAGCCCAGGCCGGACGTTCCCAGGGTCCACTGAAGCTTTCTTT. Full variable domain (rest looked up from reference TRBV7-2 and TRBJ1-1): GAGVSQSPSNKVTEKGKDVELRCDPISGHTALYWYRQSLGQGLEFLIYFQGNSAPDKSGLPSDRFSAERTGGSVSTLTIQRTQQEDSAVYLCASSPGRTFPGSTEAFFGQGTRLTVV.

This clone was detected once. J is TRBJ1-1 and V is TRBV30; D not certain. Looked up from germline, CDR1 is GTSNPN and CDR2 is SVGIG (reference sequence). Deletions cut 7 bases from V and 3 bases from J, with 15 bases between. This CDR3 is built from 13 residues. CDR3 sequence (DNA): TGTGCCTCTATAAGTCCGGAGGACACTGAAGCTTTCTTT. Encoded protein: CASISPEDTEAFF.

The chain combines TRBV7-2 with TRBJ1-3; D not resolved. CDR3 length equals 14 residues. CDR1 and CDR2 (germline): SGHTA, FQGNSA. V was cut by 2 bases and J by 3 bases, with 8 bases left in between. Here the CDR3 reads CASSLMYFGNTIYF. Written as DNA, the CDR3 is TGTGCCAGCAGCTTAATGTACTTTGGAAACACCATATATTTT.

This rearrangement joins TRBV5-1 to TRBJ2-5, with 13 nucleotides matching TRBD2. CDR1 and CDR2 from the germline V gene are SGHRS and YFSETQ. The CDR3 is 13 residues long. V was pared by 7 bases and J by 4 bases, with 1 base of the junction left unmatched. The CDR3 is CASGTSGVETQYF. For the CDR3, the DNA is TGCGCCAGCGGGACTAGCGGGGTAGAGACCCAGTACTTC.

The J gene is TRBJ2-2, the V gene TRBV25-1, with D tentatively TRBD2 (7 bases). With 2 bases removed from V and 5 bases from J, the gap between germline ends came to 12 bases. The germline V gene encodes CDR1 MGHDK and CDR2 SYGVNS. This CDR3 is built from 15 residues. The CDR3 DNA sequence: TGTGCCAGCAGTGAACCCAGGGGAGGGACCGGGGAGCTGTTTTTT. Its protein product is CASSEPRGGTGELFF.

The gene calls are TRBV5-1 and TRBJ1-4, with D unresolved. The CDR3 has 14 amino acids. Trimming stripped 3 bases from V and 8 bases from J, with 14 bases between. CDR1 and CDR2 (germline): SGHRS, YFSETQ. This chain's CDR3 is CASSSTQLGEKLFF. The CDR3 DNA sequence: TGCGCCAGCAGCTCAACGCAACTGGGCGAAAAACTGTTTTTT.

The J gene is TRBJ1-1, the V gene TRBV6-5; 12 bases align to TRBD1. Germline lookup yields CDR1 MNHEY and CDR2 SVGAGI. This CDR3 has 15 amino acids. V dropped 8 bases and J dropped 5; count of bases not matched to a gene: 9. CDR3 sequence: CASSGTGGWGTEAFF. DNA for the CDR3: TGTGCCAGCTCCGGGACAGGGGGCTGGGGGACTGAAGCTTTCTTT.

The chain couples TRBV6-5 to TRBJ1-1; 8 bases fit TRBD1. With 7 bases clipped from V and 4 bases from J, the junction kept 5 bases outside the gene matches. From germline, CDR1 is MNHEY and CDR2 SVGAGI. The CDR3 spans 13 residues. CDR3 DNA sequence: TGTGCCAGCACCGGGCAGGGGGCCACTGAAGCTTTCTTT. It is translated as CASTGQGATEAFF.

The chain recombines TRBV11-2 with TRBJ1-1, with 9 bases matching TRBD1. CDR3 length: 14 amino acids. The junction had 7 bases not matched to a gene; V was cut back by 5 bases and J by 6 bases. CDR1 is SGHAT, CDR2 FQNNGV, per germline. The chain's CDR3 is CASSRRQGGPEAFF. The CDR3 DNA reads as TGTGCCAGCAGCAGACGACAGGGGGGGCCTGAAGCTTTCTTT.

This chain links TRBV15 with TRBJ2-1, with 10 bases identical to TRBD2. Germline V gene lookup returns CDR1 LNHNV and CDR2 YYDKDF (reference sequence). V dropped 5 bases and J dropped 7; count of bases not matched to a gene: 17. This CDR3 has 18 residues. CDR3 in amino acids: CATSDSSRPAGGRNEQFF. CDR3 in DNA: TGTGCCACCAGCGATAGTTCCCGCCCAGCGGGGGGGCGGAATGAGCAGTTCTTC.

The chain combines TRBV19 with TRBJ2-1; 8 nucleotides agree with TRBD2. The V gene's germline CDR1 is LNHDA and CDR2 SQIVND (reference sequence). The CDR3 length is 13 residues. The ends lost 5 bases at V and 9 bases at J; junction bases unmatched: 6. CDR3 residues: CASSVSGVSEQFF. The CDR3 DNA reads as TGTGCCAGTAGTGTTAGCGGGGTTAGTGAGCAGTTCTTC.

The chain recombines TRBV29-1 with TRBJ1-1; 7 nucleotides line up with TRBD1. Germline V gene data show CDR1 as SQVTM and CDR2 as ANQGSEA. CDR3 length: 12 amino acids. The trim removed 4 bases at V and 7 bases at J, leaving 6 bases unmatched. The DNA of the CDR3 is TGCAGCGTTGGCCAGGCAGGGGGTGAAGCTTTCTTT. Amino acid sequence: CSVGQAGGEAFF.

The CDR3 here is CASSFSPLANEQFF. The CDR3 DNA is TGTGCCAGCAGCTTTTCTCCGTTGGCCAATGAGCAGTTCTTC. The V call is TRBV11-2, the J call TRBJ2-1; no reliable D call. The germline V and J ends were trimmed by 3 bases and 6 bases, with 12 bases remaining between them. CDR1 SGHAT and CDR2 FQNNGV come from the germline V gene. The CDR3 covers 14 residues.

In DNA, the CDR3 is TGTGCCAGTAGGGCAGTAGACAGTATCTCTGGAAACACCATATATTTT. This encodes CASRAVDSISGNTIYF. The rearrangement links TRBV19 to TRBJ1-3; TRBD1 is a possible D gene (5 bases). V dropped 6 bases and J dropped 0 bases, with 15 bases sitting between them. Germline assignment: CDR1 LNHDA and CDR2 SQIVND (reference sequence). CDR3 length: 16 residues.

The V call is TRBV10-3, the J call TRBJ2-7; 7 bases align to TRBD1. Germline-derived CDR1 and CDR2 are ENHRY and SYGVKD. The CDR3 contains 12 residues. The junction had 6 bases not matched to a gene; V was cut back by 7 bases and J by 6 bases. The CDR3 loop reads CAINDRAGEQYF. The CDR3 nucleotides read TGTGCCATCAACGACAGGGCGGGCGAGCAGTACTTC.

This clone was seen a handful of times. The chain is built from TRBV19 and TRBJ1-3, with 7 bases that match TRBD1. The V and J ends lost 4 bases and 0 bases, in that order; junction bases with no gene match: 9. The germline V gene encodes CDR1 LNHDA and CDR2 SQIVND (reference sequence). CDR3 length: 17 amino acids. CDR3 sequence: CASSNPRDSSSGNTIYF. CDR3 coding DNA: TGTGCCAGTAGTAACCCCCGGGACAGCAGCTCTGGAAACACCATATATTTT.

In DNA form, the CDR3 reads TGTGCCAGTAGTACGACAGAAATCTATGGCTACACCTTC. Translation: CASSTTEIYGYTF. V and J are TRBV19 and TRBJ1-2; a weak D match, TRBD1 (5 bases). Germline V lookup: CDR1 LNHDA, CDR2 SQIVND (reference sequence). Trimming pared 4 bases from V and 4 bases from J, leaving 10 bases between. The CDR3 has 13 amino acids.

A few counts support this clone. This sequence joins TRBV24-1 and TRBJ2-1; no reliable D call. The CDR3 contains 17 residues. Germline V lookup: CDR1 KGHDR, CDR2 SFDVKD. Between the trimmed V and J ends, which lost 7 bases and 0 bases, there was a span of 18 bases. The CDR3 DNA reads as TGTGCCACCAGCGATATACGAGCGCAAAGCTCCTACAATGAGCAGTTCTTC. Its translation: CATSDIRAQSSYNEQFF.